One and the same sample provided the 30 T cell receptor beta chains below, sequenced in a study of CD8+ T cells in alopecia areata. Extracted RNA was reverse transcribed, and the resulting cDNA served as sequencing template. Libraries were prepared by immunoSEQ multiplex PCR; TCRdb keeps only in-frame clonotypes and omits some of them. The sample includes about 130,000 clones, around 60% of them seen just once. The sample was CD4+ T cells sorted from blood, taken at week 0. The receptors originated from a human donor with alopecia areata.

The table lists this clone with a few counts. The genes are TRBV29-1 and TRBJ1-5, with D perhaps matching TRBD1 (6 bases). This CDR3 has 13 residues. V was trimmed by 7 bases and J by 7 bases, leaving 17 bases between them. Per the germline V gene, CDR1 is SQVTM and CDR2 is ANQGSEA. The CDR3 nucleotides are TGCAGCGCCTCGAGCAGGGGTGGACAGCCCCAGCATTTT. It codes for CSASSRGGQPQHF.

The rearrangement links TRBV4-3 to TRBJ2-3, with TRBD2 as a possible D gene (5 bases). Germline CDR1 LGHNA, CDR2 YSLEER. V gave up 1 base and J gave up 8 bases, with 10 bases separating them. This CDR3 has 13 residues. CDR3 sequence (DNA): TGCGCCAGCAGCCAAGGGGATGCGGGTACGCAGTATTTT. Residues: CASSQGDAGTQYF.

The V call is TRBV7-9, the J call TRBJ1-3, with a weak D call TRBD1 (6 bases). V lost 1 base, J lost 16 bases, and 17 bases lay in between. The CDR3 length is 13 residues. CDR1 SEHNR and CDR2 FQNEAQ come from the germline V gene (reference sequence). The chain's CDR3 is CASSLEVVPQGYF. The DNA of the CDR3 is TGTGCCAGCAGCTTAGAGGTCGTCCCTCAGGGGTATTTT.

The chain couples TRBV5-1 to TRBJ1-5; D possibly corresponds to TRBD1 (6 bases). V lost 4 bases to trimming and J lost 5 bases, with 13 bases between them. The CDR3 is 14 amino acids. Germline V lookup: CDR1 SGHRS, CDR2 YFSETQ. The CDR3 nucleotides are TGCGCCAGCAGCCGTGGGACACCGGATCAGCCCCAGCATTTT. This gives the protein CASSRGTPDQPQHF.

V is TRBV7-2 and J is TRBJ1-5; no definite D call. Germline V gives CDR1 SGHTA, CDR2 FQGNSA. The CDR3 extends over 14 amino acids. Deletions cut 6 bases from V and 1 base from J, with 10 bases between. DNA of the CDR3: TGTGCCAGCAGTCTTCACGGAAGCAATCAGCCCCAGCATTTT. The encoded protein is CASSLHGSNQPQHF. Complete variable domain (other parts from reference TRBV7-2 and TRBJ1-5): GAGVSQSPSNKVTEKGKDVELRCDPISGHTALYWYRQSLGQGLEFLIYFQGNSAPDKSGLPSDRFSAERTGGSVSTLTIQRTQQEDSAVYLCASSLHGSNQPQHFGDGTRLSIL.

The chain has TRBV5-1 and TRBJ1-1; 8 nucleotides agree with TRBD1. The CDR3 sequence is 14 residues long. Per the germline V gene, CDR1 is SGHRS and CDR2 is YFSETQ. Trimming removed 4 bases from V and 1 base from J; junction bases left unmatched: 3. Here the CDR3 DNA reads TGCGCCAGCAGCCCGGGGACAGGGAACACTGAAGCTTTCTTT. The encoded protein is CASSPGTGNTEAFF.

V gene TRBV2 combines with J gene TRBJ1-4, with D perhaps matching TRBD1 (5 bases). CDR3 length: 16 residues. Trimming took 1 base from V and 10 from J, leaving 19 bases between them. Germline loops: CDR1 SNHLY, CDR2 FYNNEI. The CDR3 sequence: CASSEVGARVYGKLFF. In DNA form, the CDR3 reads TGTGCCAGCAGTGAAGTAGGGGCGCGGGTGTACGGAAAACTGTTTTTT.

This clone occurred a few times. The CDR3: CASRTGQGNTEAFF. The CDR3 DNA reads as TGTGCCAGCAGAACGGGACAGGGGAACACTGAAGCTTTCTTT. V is TRBV7-8 and J is TRBJ1-1, with TRBD1 identical over 9 bases. Germline V gene lookup returns CDR1 SGHVS and CDR2 FQNEAQ. The trim removed 6 bases at V and 1 base at J, leaving 3 bases unmatched. The CDR3 contains 14 residues.

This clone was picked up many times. The CDR3 sequence: CASTPLDEQFF. The DNA for the CDR3 is TGTGCCAGCACTCCCCTCGATGAGCAGTTCTTC. The V and J genes are TRBV7-9 and TRBJ2-1; D call uncertain. V shed 7 bases and J shed 8 bases, with 9 bases lying between them. The CDR3 runs to 11 residues. Germline V gives CDR1 SEHNR, CDR2 FQNEAQ (reference sequence). Complete variable domain (other parts from reference TRBV7-9 and TRBJ2-1): DTGVSQNPRHKITKRGQNVTFRCDPISEHNRLYWYRQTLGQGPEFLTYFQNEAQLEKSRLLSDRFSAERPKGSFSTLEIQRTEQGDSAMYLCASTPLDEQFFGPGTRLTVL.

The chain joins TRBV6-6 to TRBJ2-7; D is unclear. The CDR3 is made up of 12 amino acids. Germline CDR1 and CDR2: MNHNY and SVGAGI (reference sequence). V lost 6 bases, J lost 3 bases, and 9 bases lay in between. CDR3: CASSQTSYEQYF. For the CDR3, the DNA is TGTGCCAGCAGCCAGACCAGCTACGAGCAGTACTTC.

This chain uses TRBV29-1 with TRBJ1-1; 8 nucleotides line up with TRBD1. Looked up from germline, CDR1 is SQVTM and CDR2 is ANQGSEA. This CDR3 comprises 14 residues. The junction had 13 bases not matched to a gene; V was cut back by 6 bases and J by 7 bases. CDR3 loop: CSVQRAGGFVEAFF. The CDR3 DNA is TGCAGCGTCCAAAGGGCAGGGGGCTTCGTTGAAGCTTTCTTT.

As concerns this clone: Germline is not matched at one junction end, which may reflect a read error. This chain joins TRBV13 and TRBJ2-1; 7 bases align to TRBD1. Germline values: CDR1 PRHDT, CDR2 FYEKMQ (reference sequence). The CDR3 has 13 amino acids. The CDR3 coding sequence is TGTGCCTGCAGAAGGGACAGCTACAATGAGCAGTTCTTC. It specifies CACRRDSYNEQFF. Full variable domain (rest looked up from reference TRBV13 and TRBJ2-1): AAGVIQSPRHLIKEKRETATLKCYPIPRHDTVYWYQQGPGQDPQFLISFYEKMQSDKGSIPDRFSAQQFSDYHSELNMSSLELGDSALYFCACRRDSYNEQFFGPGTRLTVL.

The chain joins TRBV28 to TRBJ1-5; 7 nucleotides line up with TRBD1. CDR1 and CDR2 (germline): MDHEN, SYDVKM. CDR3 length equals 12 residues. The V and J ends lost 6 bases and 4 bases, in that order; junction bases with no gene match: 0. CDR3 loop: CASRQGNQPQHF. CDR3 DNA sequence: TGTGCCAGCAGACAGGGGAATCAGCCCCAGCATTTT.

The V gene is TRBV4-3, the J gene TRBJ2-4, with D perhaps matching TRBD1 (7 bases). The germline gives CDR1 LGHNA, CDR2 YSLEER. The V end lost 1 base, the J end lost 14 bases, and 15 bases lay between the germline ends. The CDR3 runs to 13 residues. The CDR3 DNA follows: TGCGCCAGCAGCCAAGGGCAGGGGGGCGTGGAGTACTTC. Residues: CASSQGQGGVEYF.

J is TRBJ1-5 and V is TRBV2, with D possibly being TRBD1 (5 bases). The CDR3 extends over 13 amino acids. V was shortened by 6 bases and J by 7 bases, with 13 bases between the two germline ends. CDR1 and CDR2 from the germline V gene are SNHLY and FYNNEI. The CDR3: CASSPTGAQPQHF. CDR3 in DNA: TGTGCCAGCAGCCCCACAGGCGCGCAGCCCCAGCATTTT.

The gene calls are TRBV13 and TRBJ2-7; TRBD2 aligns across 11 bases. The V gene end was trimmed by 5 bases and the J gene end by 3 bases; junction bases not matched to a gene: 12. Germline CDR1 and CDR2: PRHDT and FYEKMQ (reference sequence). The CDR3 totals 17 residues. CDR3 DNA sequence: TGTGCCAGCAGCGTTAGGGGACTAGCGGTCGGAAACTACGAGCAGTACTTC. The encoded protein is CASSVRGLAVGNYEQYF.

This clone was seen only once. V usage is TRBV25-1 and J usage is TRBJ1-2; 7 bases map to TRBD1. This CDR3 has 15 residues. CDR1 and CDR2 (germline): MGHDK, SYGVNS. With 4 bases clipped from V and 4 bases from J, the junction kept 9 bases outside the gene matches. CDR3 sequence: CASSADRADSYGYTF. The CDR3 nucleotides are TGTGCCAGCAGTGCAGACAGGGCCGATTCCTATGGCTACACCTTC.

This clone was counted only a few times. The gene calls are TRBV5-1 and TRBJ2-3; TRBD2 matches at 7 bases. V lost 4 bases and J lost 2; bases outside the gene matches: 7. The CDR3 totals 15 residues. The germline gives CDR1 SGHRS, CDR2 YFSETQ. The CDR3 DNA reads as TGCGCCAGCAGCCCATCTACTAGCGCCACAGATACGCAGTATTTT. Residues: CASSPSTSATDTQYF.

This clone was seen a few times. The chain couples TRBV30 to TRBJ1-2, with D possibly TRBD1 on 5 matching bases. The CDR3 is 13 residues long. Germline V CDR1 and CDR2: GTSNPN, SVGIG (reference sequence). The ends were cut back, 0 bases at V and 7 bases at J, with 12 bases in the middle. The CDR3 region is CAWSVRAGVGYTF. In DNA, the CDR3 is TGTGCCTGGAGTGTACGGGCGGGGGTTGGCTACACCTTC.

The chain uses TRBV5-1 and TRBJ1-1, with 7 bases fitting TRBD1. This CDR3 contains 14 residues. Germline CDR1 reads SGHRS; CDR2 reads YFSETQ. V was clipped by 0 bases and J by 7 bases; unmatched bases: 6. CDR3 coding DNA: TGCGCCAGCAGCTTGGGCGACCGGGACAGTGAAGCTTTCTTT. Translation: CASSLGDRDSEAFF.

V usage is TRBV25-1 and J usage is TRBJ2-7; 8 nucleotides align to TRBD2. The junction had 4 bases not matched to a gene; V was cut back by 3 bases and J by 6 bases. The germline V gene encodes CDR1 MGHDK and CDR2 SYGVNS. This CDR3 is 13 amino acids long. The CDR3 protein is CASSDGGAAEQYF. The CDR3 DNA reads TGTGCCAGCAGTGACGGGGGGGCGGCCGAGCAGTACTTC.

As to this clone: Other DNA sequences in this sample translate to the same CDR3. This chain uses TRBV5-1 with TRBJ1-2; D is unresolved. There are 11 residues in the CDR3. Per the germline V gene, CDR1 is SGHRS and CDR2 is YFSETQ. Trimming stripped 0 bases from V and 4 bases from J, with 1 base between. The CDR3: CASSLGYGYTF. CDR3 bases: TGCGCCAGCAGCTTGGGCTATGGCTACACCTTC.

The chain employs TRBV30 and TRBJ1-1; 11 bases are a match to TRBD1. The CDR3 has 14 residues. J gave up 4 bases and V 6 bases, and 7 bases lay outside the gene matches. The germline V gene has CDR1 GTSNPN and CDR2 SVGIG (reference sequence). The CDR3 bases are TGTGCCTGCGGACAGGGGGCAAGAGGCACTGAAGCTTTCTTT. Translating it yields CACGQGARGTEAFF. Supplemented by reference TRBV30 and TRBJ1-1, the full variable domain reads SQTIHQWPATLVQPVGSPLSLECTVEGTSNPNLYWYRQAAGRGLQLLFYSVGIGQISSEVPQNLSASRPQDRQFILSSKKLLLSDSGFYLCACGQGARGTEAFFGQGTRLTVV.

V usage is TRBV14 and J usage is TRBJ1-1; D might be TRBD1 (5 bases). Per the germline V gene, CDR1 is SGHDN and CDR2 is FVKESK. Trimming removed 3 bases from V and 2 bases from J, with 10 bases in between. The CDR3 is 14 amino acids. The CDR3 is CASSQRQGNTEAFF. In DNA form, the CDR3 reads TGTGCCAGCAGCCAGAGGCAGGGTAACACTGAAGCTTTCTTT.

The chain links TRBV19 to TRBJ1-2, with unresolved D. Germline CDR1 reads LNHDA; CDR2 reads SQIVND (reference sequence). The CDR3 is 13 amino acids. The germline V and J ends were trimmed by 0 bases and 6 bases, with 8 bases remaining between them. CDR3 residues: CASSIDQHDGYTF. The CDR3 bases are TGTGCCAGTAGTATAGACCAACATGATGGCTACACCTTC.

CDR3 amino acids: CASSLLSGGETQYF. DNA for the CDR3: TGTGCCAGCAGCTTATTATCGGGGGGAGAGACCCAGTACTTC. V is TRBV7-2 and J is TRBJ2-5; 7 bases align to TRBD2. Germline-derived CDR1 and CDR2 are SGHTA and FQGNSA. CDR3 length equals 14 residues. V shed 2 bases, J shed 4 bases, and the junction held 4 bases outside the gene matches.

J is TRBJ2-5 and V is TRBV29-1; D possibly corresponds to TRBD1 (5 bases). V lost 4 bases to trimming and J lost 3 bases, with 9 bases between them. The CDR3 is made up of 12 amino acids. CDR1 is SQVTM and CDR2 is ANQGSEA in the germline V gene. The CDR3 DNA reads TGCAGCGTTGGGGTCAGGGAAGAGACCCAGTACTTC. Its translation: CSVGVREETQYF. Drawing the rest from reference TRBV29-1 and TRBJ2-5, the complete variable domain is SAVISQKPSRDICQRGTSLTIQCQVDSQVTMMFWYRQQPGQSLTLIATANQGSEATYESGFVIDKFPISRPNLTFSTLTVSNMSPEDSSIYLCSVGVREETQYFGPGTRLLVL.

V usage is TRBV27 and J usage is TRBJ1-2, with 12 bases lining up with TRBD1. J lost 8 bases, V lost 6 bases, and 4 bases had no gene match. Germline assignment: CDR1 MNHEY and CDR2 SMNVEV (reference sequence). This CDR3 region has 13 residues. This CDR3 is CASRGTGGGGYTF. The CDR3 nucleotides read TGTGCCAGCAGGGGGACAGGGGGCGGCGGCTACACCTTC.

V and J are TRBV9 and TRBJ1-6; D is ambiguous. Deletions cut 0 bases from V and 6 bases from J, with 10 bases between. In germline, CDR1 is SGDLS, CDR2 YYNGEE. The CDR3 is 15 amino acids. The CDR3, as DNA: TGTGCCAGCAGCGTAGATGGGGTTCTTAATTCACCCCTCCACTTT. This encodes CASSVDGVLNSPLHF.

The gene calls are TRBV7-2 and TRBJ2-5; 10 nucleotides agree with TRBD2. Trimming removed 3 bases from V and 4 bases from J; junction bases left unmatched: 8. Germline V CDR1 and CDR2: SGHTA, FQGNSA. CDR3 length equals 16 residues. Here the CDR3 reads CASSFLSGGSGETQYF. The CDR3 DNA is TGTGCCAGCAGCTTTCTTAGCGGGGGGTCTGGAGAGACCCAGTACTTC.